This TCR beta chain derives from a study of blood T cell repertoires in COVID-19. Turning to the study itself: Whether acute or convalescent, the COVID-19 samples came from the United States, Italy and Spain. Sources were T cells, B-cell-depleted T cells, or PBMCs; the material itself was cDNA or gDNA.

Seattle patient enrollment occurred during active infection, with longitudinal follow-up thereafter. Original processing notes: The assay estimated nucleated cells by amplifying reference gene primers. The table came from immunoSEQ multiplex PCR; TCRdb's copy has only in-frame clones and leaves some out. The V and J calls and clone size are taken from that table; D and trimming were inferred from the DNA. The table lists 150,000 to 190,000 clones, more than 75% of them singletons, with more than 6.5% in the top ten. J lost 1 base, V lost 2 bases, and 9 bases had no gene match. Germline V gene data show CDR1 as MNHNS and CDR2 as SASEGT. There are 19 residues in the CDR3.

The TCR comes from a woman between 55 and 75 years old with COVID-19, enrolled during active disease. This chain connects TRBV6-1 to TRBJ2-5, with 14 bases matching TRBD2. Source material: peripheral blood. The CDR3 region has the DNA TGTGCCAGCAGTGAACAACCGGGACTAGCGGGGGTCATCCAAGAGACCCAGTACTTC. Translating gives CASSEQPGLAGVIQETQYF.